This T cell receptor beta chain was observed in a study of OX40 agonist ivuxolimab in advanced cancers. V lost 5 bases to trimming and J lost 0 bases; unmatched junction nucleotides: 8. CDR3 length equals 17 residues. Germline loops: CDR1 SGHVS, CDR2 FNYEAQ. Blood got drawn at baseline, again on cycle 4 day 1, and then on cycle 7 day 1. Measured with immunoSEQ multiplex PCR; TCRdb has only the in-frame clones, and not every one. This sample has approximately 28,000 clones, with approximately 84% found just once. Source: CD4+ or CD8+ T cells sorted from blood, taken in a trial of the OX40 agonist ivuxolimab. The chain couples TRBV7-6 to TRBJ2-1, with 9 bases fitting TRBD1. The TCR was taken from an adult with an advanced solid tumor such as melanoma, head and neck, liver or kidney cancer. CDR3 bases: TGTGCCAGCAGCCGACAACAGGGGGCCACCTCCTACAATGAGCAGTTCTTC. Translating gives CASSRQQGATSYNEQFF.